This T cell receptor (beta chain) was captured in a study of regulatory T cells in long-lasting Graves disease. Whole-study findings and limits: Newly diagnosed patients shared about a thousand public clonotypes; persistent patients shared approximately 2,700.

Documented time point: newly diagnosed GD, antithyroid drugs for less than 3 months. PBMCs were the source of the RNA used for TCR sequencing. Recruitment took place at an endocrinology department in Xi'an, China. To make TCR beta libraries, researchers used iRepertoire HTBI primers and Arm-PCR of CDR3 regions. From the multiplex PCR reads, TCRdb called clonotypes with MiXCR, one entry per CDR3 protein. The profile covers roughly 400,000 distinct CDR3 sequences, with about 17% appearing a single time and around a quarter taken by the ten largest. This CDR3 region has 16 residues. V lost 2 bases to trimming and J lost 0 bases, with 13 bases between them. Germline values: CDR1 SNHLY, CDR2 FYNNEI. Comment on this clonotype: Its antigen is not identified.

These sequences were also reported in another study, on T cells in Graves' hyperthyroidism and ophthalmopathy. That investigation notes: Thyroid ultrasound, orbital computed tomography, clinical symptoms, and serum thyroxine and TRAb underpinned diagnoses.

Sequences were derived from peripheral blood mononuclear cells (PBMCs), sampled at new diagnosis, from a patient treated with antithyroid drugs. The chain couples TRBV2 to TRBJ1-2; D is ambiguous. The sequence derives from a woman younger than 30 with Graves disease. The CDR3 protein is CASSEWAPISNYGYTF. The CDR3 DNA sequence: TGTGCCAGCAGTGAATGGGCTCCGATTTCTAACTATGGCTACACCTTC.